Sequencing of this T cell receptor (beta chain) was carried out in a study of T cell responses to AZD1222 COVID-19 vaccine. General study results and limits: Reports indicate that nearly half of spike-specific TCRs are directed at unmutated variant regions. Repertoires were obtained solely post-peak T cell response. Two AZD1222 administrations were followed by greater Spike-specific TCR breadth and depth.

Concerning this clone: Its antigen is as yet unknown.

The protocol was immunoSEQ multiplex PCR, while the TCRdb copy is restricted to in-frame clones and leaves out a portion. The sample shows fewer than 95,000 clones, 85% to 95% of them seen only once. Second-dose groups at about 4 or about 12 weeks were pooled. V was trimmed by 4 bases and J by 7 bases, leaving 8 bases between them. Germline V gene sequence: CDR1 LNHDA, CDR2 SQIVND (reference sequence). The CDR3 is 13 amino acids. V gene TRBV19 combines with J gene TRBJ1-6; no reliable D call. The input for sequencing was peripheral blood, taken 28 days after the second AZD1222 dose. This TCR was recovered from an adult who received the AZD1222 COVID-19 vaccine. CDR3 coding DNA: TGTGCCAGTAGTAACGCGGGGAATTCACCCCTCCACTTT. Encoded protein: CASSNAGNSPLHF. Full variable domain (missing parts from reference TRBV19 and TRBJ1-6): DGGITQSPKYLFRKEGQNVTLSCEQNLNHDAMYWYRQDPGQGLRLIYYSQIVNDFQKGDIAEGYSVSREKKESFPLTVTSAQKNPTAFYLCASSNAGNSPLHFGNGTRLTVT.